This T cell receptor beta chain was observed in a study of tumor-infiltrating lymphocytes in primary liver carcinoma listed by TCRdb under 2017. Regarding the study in general: Hepatocellular carcinoma (four) or combined HCC and intrahepatic cholangiocarcinoma (one) was present in the five patients, who were three men and two women aged 30 to 69 years. To link TCRbeta repertoire diversity with the local molecular phenotype, the roughly 23 tumor region samples were profiled using Agilent mRNA microarrays. A total of approximately 35 specimens from 5 patients underwent TCRbeta repertoire sequencing, comprising 25 or so tumor regions, 5 adjacent noncancerous liver tissues and 5 peripheral blood samples. The five patients had tumors staged T1-T3 N0M0, with maximum diameters ranging from roughly 4 to 10 cm. Reproducibility between technical replicate repertoires was high, with correlation coefficients above 0.95 and mean shared-clone rates roughly 0.87. Across five regions of each liver tumor, along with adjacent normal tissue and blood, the study brought together TCRbeta repertoire sequencing, expression microarrays and whole-exome sequencing. Roughly 3.5 to 8 million productive TCRbeta reads were obtained per sample, and no significant difference in read depth was found between tissue types.

Comment on this clonotype: The clone's antigen remains unknown. Base qualities were left out, and no much larger clone turns up one base away.

Total RNA and DNA were co-extracted from around 20-30 mg of bulk tissue with the AllPrep DNA/RNA mini kit, without cell sorting. Between November 2015 and March 2016, several patients in China with histopathologically diagnosed primary liver carcinoma had surgical resection. Chronic HBV infection was present in the patients, and the patients were treatment-naive at sampling. Each tumor was sampled at five spatially separated regions: the tumor centre plus the superior, inferior, left-lateral and right-lateral poles. More than 85% viable tumor cells were found by histology in every tumor sample. Each fresh piece of tumor and adjacent tissue was cut in two, with one half stored in RNAlater at -80 degrees C and the other half sent for histology. General findings and caveats noted by the study authors: The top 250 clones made up a significantly larger repertoire fraction in tumors than in blood (p = 0.039). Since the samples were bulk and unsorted, there was no way to compare CD4+ and CD8+ T cell repertoires. Only roughly 8-25% of top clones appeared in all five regions of a tumor, which suggests that tumor-infiltrating T cells are spatially heterogeneous. Only the TCR beta chain was sequenced, so true repertoire diversity is likely underestimated because unpaired alpha chains were not captured. Pairs of tumor regions showed greater repertoire overlap (mean around 36%) than tumor-adjacent pairs (roughly 17%) or tumor-blood pairs (about 15%), which is consistent with antigen-driven expansion. Only a few patients were included in the study, and the authors note that the findings should be validated in a larger study.

CDR1 SGHRS and CDR2 YFSETQ are derived from the germline V gene. V sheds 2 bases and J sheds 15 bases, leaving 24 bases between their ends. From its cysteine to its phenylalanine, the CDR3 spans 15 amino acids. The only DNA kept is the CDR3, 45 bases in frame from the first base. Starting from approximately 500 ng total RNA, TCRbeta-specific cDNA was produced by reverse transcription with a constant-region primer and ProtoScript II reverse transcriptase. Three nested multiplex PCR rounds, following a slightly modified ARM-PCR procedure, were used to build the TCRbeta libraries. Each of the first two PCR rounds ran for around 10 cycles using multiplex TRBV1-TRBV30 forward primers together with a Cbeta reverse primer. A final 25-cycle PCR with Deep VentR polymerase added sample barcodes and Illumina adapters. Before sequencing, amplicons of 200-500 bp were gel-purified using a QIAquick gel extraction kit. An Illumina HiSeq 2500 was used to sequence the TCRbeta amplicons with 250-bp paired-end reads. The original pipeline was this. Quality trimming of reads was performed with Trimmomatic v0.33, and paired reads were merged with FLASH v1.2.11 so that full CDR3 sequences could be recovered. V, D and J germline segments were assigned to the rearranged TCRbeta sequences using MiGEC v1.2.1b. Clonotype statistics and Shannon-Wiener diversity indices were calculated with VDJtools v1.0.0. Except for diversity analysis, only the 250 most abundant clonotypes of each sample were used in subsequent analyses to reduce sampling bias. TCRdb's own reprocessing of the public reads used fastp at Q25 and MiXCR and kept productive beta chains. Every CDR3 protein is listed once, alongside the most common genes and DNA of its rows. TCRdb's processing, not the authors' own work, is the source of the V and J calls. For this sample there are about 54,000 distinct CDR3 sequences; about 80% appear just once. The biggest ten clones account for around 23% of the sample.

The chain joins TRBV5-1 to TRBJ2-1; no confident D gene assignment can be made. The source of this sequence is a man aged 40-49 years with primary liver carcinoma and hepatitis B virus infection. Specimen: liver tumor tissue from sampling region 2. This specimen's cell subset or site label, per the study, means: tumor region T2, inferior pole. The CDR3 region has the sequence CASSFDVSSYNERFF. The DNA sequence is as follows: TGCGCCAGCAGCTTCGACGTGAGCTCCTACAATGAACGGTTCTTC.